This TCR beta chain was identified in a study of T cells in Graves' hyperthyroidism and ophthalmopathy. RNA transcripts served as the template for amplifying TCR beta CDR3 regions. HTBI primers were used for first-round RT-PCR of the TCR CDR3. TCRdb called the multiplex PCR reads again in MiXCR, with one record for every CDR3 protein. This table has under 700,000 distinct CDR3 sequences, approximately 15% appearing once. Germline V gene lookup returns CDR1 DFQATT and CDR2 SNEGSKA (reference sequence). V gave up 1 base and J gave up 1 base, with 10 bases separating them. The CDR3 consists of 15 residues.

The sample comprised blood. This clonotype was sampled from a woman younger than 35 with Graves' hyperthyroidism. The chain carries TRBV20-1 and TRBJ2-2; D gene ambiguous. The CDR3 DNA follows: TGCAGTGCTAGAGGGATTACACAGAACACCGGGGAGCTGTTTTTT. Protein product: CSARGITQNTGELFF.